Below, one T cell receptor beta chain is given with its context. This CDR3 contains 13 residues. V was pared by 4 bases and J by 0 bases, with 7 bases between. Per germline, CDR1 SQVTM and CDR2 ANQGSEA. The method was immunoSEQ multiplex PCR; TCRdb's version includes in-frame clones alone and lacks a portion of them. Of roughly 80,000 clones listed, around 86% are singletons. These data belong to a study of blood T cell repertoires in COVID-19. Looking at the study overall: Acute and convalescent COVID-19 samples came from the United States, Italy and Spain. From T cells, B-cell-depleted T cells, or PBMCs came the material, which was cDNA or gDNA.

This clonotype originated in a human donor in a cohort sampled during active COVID-19. The sequenced sample was peripheral blood. J is TRBJ1-3 and V is TRBV29-1, with no clear D. The CDR3 loop reads CSVAESSGNTIYF. CDR3 bases: TGCAGCGTTGCGGAGTCCTCTGGAAACACCATATATTTT.